This is a list of T cell receptor beta chains from one sample in a study of beta chain features in type 1 diabetes. Generated by immunoSEQ multiplex PCR, the TCRdb table keeps only in-frame clones and is missing some. The sample holds over 200,000 clones, roughly 11% seen once. Sequenced material: naive CD4+ T cells from blood. Receptor source: a man aged 25 to 40 with type 1 diabetes. Each CDR3 is given with its conserved first and last residue. The D gene is left open where the match is weak. Size tells how often a clone was seen (once, few, many) or the class of an expanded clone, and some rows leave it out.

j_call: TRBJ1-6; v_call: TRBV19; clone_size: .; d_call: TRBD1; cdr3_aa: CATRTGVYNSPLHF; cdr3_nt: TGTGCCACCCGGACAGGGGTGTACAATTCACCCCTCCACTTT
j_call: TRBJ2-7; v_call: TRBV11-3; clone_size: .; d_call: .; cdr3_aa: CASSYMDPGGYEQYF; cdr3_nt: TGTGCCAGCAGCTATATGGATCCTGGGGGGTACGAGCAGTACTTC
j_call: TRBJ2-7; v_call: TRBV7-9; clone_size: few; d_call: .; cdr3_aa: CASSRGSYEQYF; cdr3_nt: TGTGCCAGCAGCAGGGGGTCCTACGAGCAGTACTTC
j_call: TRBJ2-1; v_call: TRBV9; clone_size: few; d_call: .; cdr3_aa: CASSVEPGVSYNEQFF; cdr3_nt: TGTGCCAGCAGCGTAGAACCGGGTGTCTCCTACAATGAGCAGTTCTTC
j_call: TRBJ2-3; v_call: TRBV30; clone_size: .; d_call: .; cdr3_aa: CAWAESADTQYF; cdr3_nt: TGTGCCTGGGCGGAGTCGGCAGATACGCAGTATTTT
j_call: TRBJ1-2; v_call: TRBV19; clone_size: few; d_call: TRBD1; cdr3_aa: CASIGTEYGYTF; cdr3_nt: TGTGCCAGTATAGGGACAGAATATGGCTACACCTTC
j_call: TRBJ1-5; v_call: TRBV19; clone_size: once; d_call: TRBD1; cdr3_aa: CASSLQGGQPQHF; cdr3_nt: TGTGCCAGTAGTCTACAGGGGGGGCAGCCCCAGCATTTT
j_call: TRBJ2-7; v_call: TRBV4-1; clone_size: .; d_call: .; cdr3_aa: CASSRRGRAYEQYF; cdr3_nt: TGCGCCAGCAGCCGAAGGGGCAGGGCCTACGAGCAGTACTTC
j_call: TRBJ2-7; v_call: TRBV28; clone_size: .; d_call: .; cdr3_aa: CASISIQRGEQYF; cdr3_nt: TGTGCCAGCATTTCGATCCAACGGGGCGAGCAGTACTTC
j_call: TRBJ2-1; v_call: TRBV19; clone_size: few; d_call: TRBD2; cdr3_aa: CASSDYSGDYNEQFF; cdr3_nt: TGTGCCAGTAGCGATTACAGCGGGGACTACAATGAGCAGTTCTTC
j_call: TRBJ2-1; v_call: TRBV30; clone_size: few; d_call: TRBD2; cdr3_aa: CARRIAGGEQFF; cdr3_nt: TGTGCCCGCCGGATAGCGGGGGGGGAGCAGTTCTTC
j_call: TRBJ2-3; v_call: TRBV4-2; clone_size: .; d_call: TRBD1; cdr3_aa: CASSQAGTGGFTDTQYF; cdr3_nt: TGTGCCAGCAGCCAAGCAGGGACAGGGGGTTTCACAGATACGCAGTATTTT
j_call: TRBJ2-5; v_call: TRBV7-9; clone_size: few; d_call: .; cdr3_aa: CASSSLDSLETQYF; cdr3_nt: TGTGCCAGCAGCTCCCTTGACAGTTTGGAGACCCAGTACTTC
j_call: TRBJ2-1; v_call: TRBV27; clone_size: few; d_call: TRBD2; cdr3_aa: CASNPGGPWRGGQDPYNEQFF; cdr3_nt: TGTGCCAGCAATCCCGGCGGGCCCTGGCGGGGGGGCCAGGACCCCTACAATGAGCAGTTCTTC
j_call: TRBJ2-7; v_call: TRBV5-1; clone_size: .; d_call: .; cdr3_aa: CASSLGSSYEQYF; cdr3_nt: TGCGCCAGCAGCTTGGGCAGCTCCTACGAGCAGTACTTC
j_call: TRBJ2-7; v_call: TRBV7-9; clone_size: .; d_call: .; cdr3_aa: CASSGHGESSGTSTYEQYF; cdr3_nt: TGTGCCAGCAGCGGTCACGGGGAATCGTCGGGGACAAGCACATACGAGCAGTACTTC
j_call: TRBJ1-5; v_call: TRBV6-5; clone_size: .; d_call: TRBD1; cdr3_aa: CASRPTGVLQPQHF; cdr3_nt: TGTGCCAGCAGACCGACAGGGGTGCTACAGCCCCAGCATTTT
j_call: TRBJ2-5; v_call: TRBV2; clone_size: few; d_call: .; cdr3_aa: CASKGRGETQYF; cdr3_nt: TGTGCCAGCAAGGGCAGGGGAGAGACCCAGTACTTC
j_call: TRBJ2-7; v_call: TRBV15; clone_size: few; d_call: TRBD1; cdr3_aa: CATSIRDRGNEQYF; cdr3_nt: TGTGCCACCAGCATCCGGGACAGGGGCAACGAGCAGTACTTC
j_call: TRBJ2-7; v_call: TRBV6-5; clone_size: few; d_call: .; cdr3_aa: CASSYGNTASYEQYF; cdr3_nt: TGTGCCAGCAGTTACGGAAATACAGCCTCCTACGAGCAGTACTTC
j_call: TRBJ2-2; v_call: TRBV7-9; clone_size: .; d_call: TRBD1; cdr3_aa: CASSGTANTGELFF; cdr3_nt: TGTGCCAGCAGCGGGACAGCGAACACCGGGGAGCTGTTTTTT
j_call: TRBJ1-2; v_call: TRBV19; clone_size: .; d_call: TRBD1; cdr3_aa: CASSIVTGQANYGYTF; cdr3_nt: TGTGCCAGTAGTATAGTTACGGGACAGGCTAACTATGGCTACACCTTC
j_call: TRBJ2-1; v_call: TRBV10-3; clone_size: .; d_call: TRBD2; cdr3_aa: CAISGLLAVNNEQFF; cdr3_nt: TGTGCCATCAGTGGTCTACTAGCGGTGAACAATGAGCAGTTCTTC
j_call: TRBJ2-5; v_call: TRBV2; clone_size: few; d_call: .; cdr3_aa: CASSFRGIEETQYF; cdr3_nt: TGTGCCAGCAGCTTTCGGGGGATCGAAGAGACCCAGTACTTC
j_call: TRBJ1-1; v_call: TRBV5-1; clone_size: .; d_call: .; cdr3_aa: CASSLSGDTEAFF; cdr3_nt: TGCGCCAGCAGCTTGTCAGGGGACACTGAAGCTTTCTTT
j_call: TRBJ2-5; v_call: TRBV6-1; clone_size: .; d_call: .; cdr3_aa: CASSETGHETQYF; cdr3_nt: TGTGCCAGCAGTGAAACAGGGCACGAGACCCAGTACTTC
j_call: TRBJ2-7; v_call: TRBV28; clone_size: few; d_call: TRBD1; cdr3_aa: CASSLQGATYEQYF; cdr3_nt: TGTGCCAGCAGTTTGCAGGGGGCGACTTACGAGCAGTACTTC
j_call: TRBJ2-5; v_call: TRBV18; clone_size: few; d_call: .; cdr3_aa: CASSPSPGETQYF; cdr3_nt: TGTGCCAGCTCACCCTCCCCCGGGGAGACCCAGTACTTC
j_call: TRBJ2-7; v_call: TRBV28; clone_size: .; d_call: TRBD2; cdr3_aa: CASTPPGLAGSYEQYF; cdr3_nt: TGTGCCAGCACTCCTCCGGGACTAGCGGGTTCCTACGAGCAGTACTTC
j_call: TRBJ2-2; v_call: TRBV18; clone_size: .; d_call: TRBD1; cdr3_aa: CASSPTRGTAELFF; cdr3_nt: TGTGCCAGCTCCCCTACCAGGGGGACAGCGGAGCTGTTTTTT
j_call: TRBJ1-4; v_call: TRBV5-6; clone_size: .; d_call: .; cdr3_aa: CASSHPVWPEKLFF; cdr3_nt: TGTGCCAGCAGCCATCCCGTGTGGCCTGAAAAACTGTTTTTT
j_call: TRBJ2-7; v_call: TRBV6-1; clone_size: .; d_call: TRBD2; cdr3_aa: CASSLLAAGTYEQYF; cdr3_nt: TGTGCCAGCAGCCTACTAGCGGCTGGGACCTACGAGCAGTACTTC